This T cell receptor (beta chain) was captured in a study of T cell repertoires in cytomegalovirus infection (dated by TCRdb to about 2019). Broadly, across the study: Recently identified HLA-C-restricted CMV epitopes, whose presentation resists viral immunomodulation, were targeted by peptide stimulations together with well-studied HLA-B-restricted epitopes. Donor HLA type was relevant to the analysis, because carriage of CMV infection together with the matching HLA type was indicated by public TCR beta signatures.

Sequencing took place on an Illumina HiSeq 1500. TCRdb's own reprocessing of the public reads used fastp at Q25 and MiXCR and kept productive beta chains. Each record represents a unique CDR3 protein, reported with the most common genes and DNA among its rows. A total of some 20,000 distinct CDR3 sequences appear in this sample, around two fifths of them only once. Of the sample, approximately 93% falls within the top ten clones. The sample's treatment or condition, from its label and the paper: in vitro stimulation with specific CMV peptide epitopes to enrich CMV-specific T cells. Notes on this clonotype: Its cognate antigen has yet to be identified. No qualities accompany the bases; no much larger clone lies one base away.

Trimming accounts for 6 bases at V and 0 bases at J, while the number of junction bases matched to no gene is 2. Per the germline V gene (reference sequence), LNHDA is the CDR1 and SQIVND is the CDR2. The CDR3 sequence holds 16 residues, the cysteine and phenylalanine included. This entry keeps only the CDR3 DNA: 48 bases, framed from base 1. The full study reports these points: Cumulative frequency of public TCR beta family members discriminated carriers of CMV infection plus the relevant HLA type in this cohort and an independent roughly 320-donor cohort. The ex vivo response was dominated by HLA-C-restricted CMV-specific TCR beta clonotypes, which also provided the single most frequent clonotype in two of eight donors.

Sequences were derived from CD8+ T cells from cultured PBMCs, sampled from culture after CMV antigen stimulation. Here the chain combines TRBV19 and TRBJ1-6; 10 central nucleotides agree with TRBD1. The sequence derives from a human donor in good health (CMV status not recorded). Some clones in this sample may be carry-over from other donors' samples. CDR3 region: CASSDRGLSYNSPLHF. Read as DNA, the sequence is TGTGCCAGTAGCGACAGGGGGCTCTCCTATAATTCACCCCTCCACTTT.